The T cell receptor beta chain under discussion was sequenced for a study of T cells after posttransplantation cyclophosphamide. There are 15 residues in the CDR3. From germline, CDR1 is SNHLY and CDR2 FYNNEI. V was clipped by 8 bases and J by 2 bases; unmatched bases: 10. Treatment was busulfan-fludarabine conditioning, a marrow graft, and cyclophosphamide on days +3 and +4. The protocol was immunoSEQ multiplex PCR, while the TCRdb copy is restricted to in-frame clones and leaves out a portion. The top ten hold roughly 7.4% of the sample, which has about 36,000 clones, around 80% seen once. This clone has only a few counts.

The source is a female patient aged 40-49 years who received an allogeneic stem cell transplant from a related donor, was CMV-positive, and had no GVHD. Some of these T cells may belong to the graft donor. The starting material was CD4+ T cells sorted from blood, obtained just over 1,900 days after a stem cell transplant with posttransplant cyclophosphamide. The J gene is TRBJ2-7, the V gene TRBV2, with TRBD2 matching 9 bases. The CDR3 bases are TGTGCCAGCGCTTTGGGACTAGCTCTCCCCTACGAGCAGTACTTC. Encoded protein: CASALGLALPYEQYF. Full variable domain (rest looked up from reference TRBV2 and TRBJ2-7): EPEVTQTPSHQVTQMGQEVILRCVPISNHLYFYWYRQILGQKVEFLVSFYNNEISEKSEIFDDQFSVERPDGSNFTLKIRSTKLEDSAMYFCASALGLALPYEQYFGPGTRLTVT.